One T cell receptor (beta chain) is described in this entry. This table comes from immunoSEQ multiplex PCR, and its TCRdb copy is limited to in-frame clones, with some not included. The sample shows a few hundred thousand clones, 88% of them seen only once. This CDR3 is 17 amino acids long. Germline CDR1 LGHDT, CDR2 YNNKEL (reference sequence). V was shortened by 2 bases and J by 1 base, with 18 bases between the two germline ends. The data stem from a study of blood T cell repertoires in COVID-19. The genes are TRBV3-1 (or the pseudogene TRBV3-2) and TRBJ2-7, with D possibly TRBD1 on 5 matching bases. Sequencing was done on a sample of PBMCs or T cells enriched from blood (not recorded which). The clonotype comes from a woman aged 18-29 years who had recovered from COVID-19. The DNA of the CDR3 is TGTGCCAGCAGCCAAACCCCGACAGTTACGGAGTCCTACGAGCAGTACTTC. Translating it yields CASSQTPTVTESYEQYF.